The 23 T cell receptor beta chains presented below share a single source sample, sequenced in a study of control samples from healthy donors and cancer patients. Sequencing used immunoSEQ multiplex PCR; TCRdb keeps in-frame clones, though not all of them. The sample holds 60,000 or so clones, 88% seen once. The material sequenced was blood. These receptors originate from a man over 45 in good health.

The genes are TRBV11-2 and TRBJ1-1; 9 nucleotides match TRBD1. The CDR3 loop spans 15 amino acids. The ends lost 4 bases at V and 5 bases at J; junction bases unmatched: 8. The germline V gene has CDR1 SGHAT and CDR2 FQNNGV. This CDR3 reads CASSSRRTGVTEAFF. DNA of the CDR3: TGTGCCAGCAGCTCCCGCCGGACAGGGGTAACTGAAGCTTTCTTT.

V gene TRBV4-3 combines with J gene TRBJ1-6; 9 positions match TRBD1. From germline, CDR1 is LGHNA and CDR2 YSLEER. J gave up 10 bases and V 0 bases, and 10 bases lay outside the gene matches. CDR3 size: 17 residues. The CDR3 bases are TGCGCCAGCAGCCAAGATCTAGGACAGGGGATATACTCACCCCTCCACTTT. It encodes CASSQDLGQGIYSPLHF.

This rearrangement joins TRBV29-1 to TRBJ1-3; maybe TRBD1 (6 bases). Germline loops: CDR1 SQVTM, CDR2 ANQGSEA. The germline V and J ends were trimmed by 6 bases and 0 bases, with 18 bases remaining between them. The CDR3 is 16 residues long. In nucleotides, the CDR3 is TGCAGCGTCCGGGACACTGAAATTCACTCTGGAAACACCATATATTTT. This codes for CSVRDTEIHSGNTIYF.

The chain has TRBV5-6 and TRBJ2-7; D is perhaps TRBD1 (6 bases). The germline V and J ends were trimmed by 4 bases and 4 bases, with 9 bases remaining between them. Germline V gene lookup returns CDR1 SGHDT and CDR2 YYEEEE. The CDR3 covers 12 residues. The chain's CDR3 is CASSPGTYEQYF. The CDR3 bases are TGTGCCAGCAGCCCAGGGACATACGAGCAGTACTTC.

This clone turned up a few times. The V and J genes are TRBV5-1 and TRBJ1-1; tentatively, D is TRBD1 (5 bases). Germline V gives CDR1 SGHRS, CDR2 YFSETQ. The CDR3 covers 15 residues. With 4 bases removed from V and 2 bases from J, the gap between germline ends came to 15 bases. CDR3 bases: TGCGCCAGCAGCCCCGGACGGGGCGCTAACACTGAAGCTTTCTTT. It codes for CASSPGRGANTEAFF.

This clone was seen once. The chain combines TRBV10-2 with TRBJ2-6; no firm D call. The germline gives CDR1 WSHSY, CDR2 SAAADI. The CDR3 covers 13 residues. V was cut by 5 bases and J by 1 base, with 3 bases left in between. The CDR3 loop is CASSMSGANVLTF. Written as DNA, the CDR3 is TGCGCCAGCAGTATGTCTGGGGCCAACGTCCTGACTTTC.

This clone occurred a few times. The chain links TRBV19 to TRBJ1-6, with a weak D call TRBD1 (6 bases). Trimming left V 5 bases short and J 10 bases short, with 9 bases between. Per the germline V gene, CDR1 is LNHDA and CDR2 is SQIVND (reference sequence). CDR3 length: 12 residues. CDR3 residues: CASSPGESPLHF. As DNA, the CDR3 is TGTGCCAGTAGTCCAGGGGAATCACCCCTCCACTTT.

This clone appeared a few times. The chain combines TRBV19 with TRBJ1-2; 7 nucleotides line up with TRBD1. The germline gives CDR1 LNHDA, CDR2 SQIVND (reference sequence). The CDR3 contains 15 residues. V was pared by 4 bases and J by 1 base, with 6 bases of the junction left unmatched. CDR3 protein: CASSTLGDSNYGYTF. The DNA of the CDR3 is TGTGCCAGTAGTACCCTAGGGGACAGTAACTATGGCTACACCTTC.

This chain uses TRBV6-2 or TRBV6-3 with TRBJ1-6; D gene ambiguous. The CDR3 covers 13 residues. Looked up from germline, CDR1 is MNHEY and CDR2 is SVGEGT. The V gene lost 2 bases and the J gene lost 10 bases, with 9 bases spanning the gap. CDR3 loop: CASSYVGESPLHF. For the CDR3, the DNA is TGTGCCAGCAGTTACGTCGGTGAATCACCCCTCCACTTT.

This clone has only one observation. The chain employs TRBV6-5 and TRBJ2-1; TRBD2 is a possible D gene (6 bases). The germline V gene encodes CDR1 MNHEY and CDR2 SVGAGI. CDR3 length equals 14 residues. Trimming removed 2 bases from V and 10 bases from J, with 15 bases in between. The CDR3 loop reads CASSYLAGSEEQFF. The CDR3 DNA follows: TGTGCCAGCAGTTACCTCGCGGGGTCGGAGGAGCAGTTCTTC.

The genes are TRBV6-5 and TRBJ1-3; D is uncertain. Germline CDR1 reads MNHEY; CDR2 reads SVGAGI. The V and J ends lost 7 bases and 0 bases respectively, with 13 bases between them. The CDR3 totals 15 residues. The CDR3 here is CASMGRVFSGNTIYF. The CDR3, as DNA: TGTGCCAGCATGGGTAGGGTCTTCTCTGGAAACACCATATATTTT.

The V and J genes are TRBV29-1 and TRBJ2-7, with TRBD2 matching 9 bases. Trimming took 7 bases from V and 5 from J; bases not matched to a gene: 6. Per germline, CDR1 SQVTM and CDR2 ANQGSEA. The CDR3 runs 12 residues. The CDR3 DNA follows: TGCAGCGCTAGCGGGATGGAAAACGAGCAGTACTTC. Its protein product is CSASGMENEQYF.

The chain joins TRBV2 to TRBJ1-1; D possibly corresponds to TRBD1 (5 bases). V gave up 8 bases and J gave up 4 bases, with 14 bases separating them. The CDR3 sequence is 13 residues long. Per germline, CDR1 SNHLY and CDR2 FYNNEI. CDR3 region: CASGASPGTEAFF. The CDR3 region has the DNA TGTGCCAGCGGGGCCTCGCCGGGCACTGAAGCTTTCTTT.

This clone was observed a few times. The V and J genes are TRBV7-2 and TRBJ2-7, with TRBD2 matching 9 bases. The CDR3 is 15 amino acids. Germline CDR1 and CDR2: SGHTA and FQGNSA. Germline trimming cut 5 bases from V and 3 bases from J; bases unmatched to any gene: 8. CDR3 in amino acids: CASSPRTSASYEQYF. CDR3 coding DNA: TGTGCCAGCAGCCCCCGGACTAGCGCTAGCTACGAGCAGTACTTC.

CDR3 sequence reads: CSASKGQDTYEQYF. The CDR3 region has the DNA TGCAGTGCTAGTAAAGGACAGGATACCTACGAGCAGTACTTC. The chain links TRBV20-1 to TRBJ2-7, with TRBD1 matching over 7 bases. Germline values: CDR1 DFQATT, CDR2 SNEGSKA (reference sequence). V shed 3 bases, J shed 2 bases, and the junction held 7 bases outside the gene matches. The CDR3 has 14 residues.

In DNA, the CDR3 is TGCGCCAGCAGCCACGGGGCCCCGGGGCCACCTGAAGCTTTCTTT. Its protein is CASSHGAPGPPEAFF. The rearrangement uses TRBV5-1 and TRBJ1-1; tentatively, D is TRBD1 (5 bases). V lost 4 bases and J 6 bases, leaving 19 bases between the germline ends. CDR1 is SGHRS and CDR2 is YFSETQ in the germline V gene. The CDR3 has 15 residues.

The J gene is TRBJ2-5, the V gene TRBV7-2; maybe TRBD2 (6 bases). Germline V gives CDR1 SGHTA, CDR2 FQGNSA. Trimming took off 1 base at V and 2 bases at J, with 11 bases between the two ends. The CDR3 runs to 15 residues. The CDR3 protein is CASSLVEGRQETQYF. As DNA, the CDR3 is TGTGCCAGCAGCTTAGTTGAAGGGAGGCAAGAGACCCAGTACTTC.

This chain uses TRBV11-3 with TRBJ2-5; 9 bases are shared with TRBD2. Losses at the gene ends were 1 base for V and 3 bases for J; bases not matched to a gene: 6. This CDR3 is built from 16 residues. CDR1 SGHNT and CDR2 YENEEA come from the germline V gene. CDR3 DNA: TGTGCCAGCAGCTTAGGTGTGACTAGCGGAAAAGAGACCCAGTACTTC. This codes for CASSLGVTSGKETQYF.

The rearrangement links TRBV5-1 to TRBJ2-3; 7 nucleotides match TRBD2. Germline loops: CDR1 SGHRS, CDR2 YFSETQ. The CDR3 consists of 13 residues. With V trimmed by 0 bases and J by 6 bases, 1 base remained unmatched. As DNA, the CDR3 is TGCGCCAGCAGCTTGGAAGCGGGGGATACGCAGTATTTT. It is translated as CASSLEAGDTQYF.

The chain is built from TRBV7-2 and TRBJ1-1; D is perhaps TRBD1 (5 bases). There are 12 residues in the CDR3. Germline V gene lookup returns CDR1 SGHTA and CDR2 FQGNSA. The V and J ends lost 7 bases and 7 bases respectively, with 13 bases between them. CDR3 nucleotide sequence: TGTGCCAGCACCCGGGGCCCCTATGAAGCTTTCTTT. Protein product: CASTRGPYEAFF.

The rearrangement links TRBV11-3 to TRBJ1-4; D remains ambiguous. Looked up from germline, CDR1 is SGHNT and CDR2 is YENEEA. This CDR3 is 12 amino acids long. The V and J ends lost 5 bases and 8 bases respectively, with 9 bases between them. CDR3 sequence reads: CASSQGSEKLFF. The CDR3 nucleotides are TGTGCCAGCAGCCAAGGTAGCGAAAAACTGTTTTTT.

The V call is TRBV7-9, the J call TRBJ2-1, with D tentatively TRBD1 (5 bases). Germline CDR1 SEHNR, CDR2 FQNEAQ (reference sequence). V dropped 1 base and J dropped 4 bases, with 11 bases sitting between them. This CDR3 contains 15 residues. The CDR3 sequence: CASSLVGQGYNEQFF. The CDR3 bases are TGTGCCAGCAGCTTAGTAGGGCAGGGTTACAATGAGCAGTTCTTC.

This sequence joins TRBV6-4 and TRBJ2-5; D is perhaps TRBD1 or TRBD2 (6 bases each). CDR3 size: 16 residues. The germline V and J ends were trimmed by 10 bases and 4 bases, with 25 bases remaining between them. Germline CDR1 MRHNA, CDR2 SNTAGT. CDR3 loop: CATRPPPVGGGETQYF. As DNA, the CDR3 is TGTGCCACCAGACCTCCCCCTGTGGGGGGCGGAGAGACCCAGTACTTC.